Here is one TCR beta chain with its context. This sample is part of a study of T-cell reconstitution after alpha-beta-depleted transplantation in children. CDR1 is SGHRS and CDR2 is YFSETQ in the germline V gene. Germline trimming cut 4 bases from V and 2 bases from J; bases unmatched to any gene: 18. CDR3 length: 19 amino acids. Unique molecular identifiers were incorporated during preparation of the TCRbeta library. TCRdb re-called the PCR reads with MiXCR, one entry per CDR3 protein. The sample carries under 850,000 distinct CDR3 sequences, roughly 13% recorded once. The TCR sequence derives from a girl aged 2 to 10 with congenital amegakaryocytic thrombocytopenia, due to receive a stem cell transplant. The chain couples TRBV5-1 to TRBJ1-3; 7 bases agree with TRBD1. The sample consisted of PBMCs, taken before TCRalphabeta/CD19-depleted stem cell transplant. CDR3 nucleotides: TGCGCCAGCAGCCCCCGGGGTAGGGGGCTAGAGTATGCTGGAAACACCATATATTTT. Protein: CASSPRGRGLEYAGNTIYF.